This TCR beta chain comes out of a study of T cell responses to AZD1222 COVID-19 vaccine. Sequencing used immunoSEQ multiplex PCR; TCRdb keeps in-frame clones, though not all of them. The table records approximately 130,000 clones, 84% of them present only once. Note on this clone: Its antigen is not known.

Study-wide results and caveats: Spike-wide vaccine-associated CD4 TCRs dominated at 160-218 and 743-854. Seropositive AZD1222 recipients at baseline numbered only five or six. Two doses of AZD1222 preceded a rise in Spike-specific TCR breadth and depth.

Sequenced material: peripheral blood, taken 28 days after the second AZD1222 dose. The clonotype originates from an adult who received the AZD1222 COVID-19 vaccine.

The CDR3 sequence is CASSLGGSTDTQYF. DNA for the CDR3: TGCGCCAGCAGCCTGGGAGGCAGTACAGATACGCAGTATTTT. The V and J genes are TRBV4-3 and TRBJ2-3; TRBD2 might be the D (6 bases). The V gene lost 4 bases and the J gene lost 3 bases, with 11 bases spanning the gap. Germline V gene data show CDR1 as LGHNA and CDR2 as YSLEER. CDR3 length equals 14 residues.